The subject of this entry is one TCR beta chain. Its antigen remains unidentified. No much larger clonotype is one base removed from it; base qualities were not supplied. The CDR3 numbers 16 residues from cysteine through phenylalanine. Only the CDR3 region is kept as DNA, spanning 48 bases read in frame from base 1. CDR1 and CDR2 were assigned from the germline V gene as SGHRS and YFSETQ. Trimming at the junction amounts to 4 bases on V and 7 bases on J, and the germline ends lie 21 bases apart. This entry belongs to a study of cytomegalovirus exposure and HLA in healthy donors (dated by TCRdb to 2015 to 2018). As for the study more broadly: According to a later analysis, the 100 to 150 validation repertoires were produced on the same platform as the 666 repertoires of the first cohort. The study aimed to test whether signatures of past pathogen exposure could be identified by cataloging public T cell receptors. A separate validation cohort of 100 to 150 different subjects was used in addition to the 666-subject first cohort. The study combined high-throughput TCR immunosequencing, statistical association of individual TCRs with disease status, and machine learning to predict cytomegalovirus infection status.

The donors belonged to the validation cohort of around 120 subjects, which was separate from the approximately 610-subject first cohort. The library was made by the immunoSEQ multiplex PCR assay. The study's processing was this. A statistical classification framework was developed to diagnose cytomegalovirus status using the catalog of TCR beta chain sequences. TCRdb mirrors the immuneACCESS table, restricted to in-frame sequences. Some clones are absent from its copies; in checked studies, under half trace to an unresolved V gene, and the reason for the others is unknown. Clone size and the V and J calls come from that table; the DNA yielded D and trimming. The sample table holds about 56,000 clones, of which roughly 89% were seen once. The ten largest clones represent approximately 15% of the sample. The investigation overall reported the following: A later analysis found that TCRs clustered in the first cohort also tended to co-occur in the roughly 120 validation repertoires, with about 94% of cluster scores above 0. The study gave a list of 150 to 200 TCR beta chains associated with cytomegalovirus. Most TCR sequences were seen in very few donors, while some public TCRs were found in many individuals. The classifier was reported to diagnose cytomegalovirus status with high specificity and sensitivity in both the original cohort and the validation cohort. Three of the identified cytomegalovirus-associated TCR beta chains were confirmed in vitro to be specific for cytomegalovirus antigens. A later analysis had no HLA typing for the validation cohort, so co-occurrence there was scored across all 130 or so repertoires. The authors suggested that the approach could potentially be generalized to other disease states and immunological phenotypes.

The sequenced sample consisted of PBMCs. The chain is made from TRBV5-1 and TRBJ2-1; D gene: possibly TRBD1, on 5 matching bases. The source is a woman aged 18-29 years in good health and CMV-seronegative. The CDR3 protein sequence reads: CASSPRQSTKNNEQFF. The DNA reads as follows: TGCGCCAGCAGCCCACGACAGTCTACCAAAAATAATGAGCAGTTCTTC.